This entry is about one T cell receptor beta chain. Antigen: not known. The sample belongs to a study of shared clonotypes between healthy human individuals. Study at large: Per-donor plates numbered three CD4 naive, three CD4 memory, two CD8 naive and one CD8 memory.

The CDR3 runs 15 residues. The ends lost 4 bases at V and 10 bases at J; junction bases unmatched: 7. Germline assignment: CDR1 SGHRS and CDR2 YFSETQ. Study-level points and caveats: Only blood samples were collected, and tissue repertoires likely differ. Clonotypes that were shared across a handful of donors made up about 5.1% of naive CD4 clonotypes.

Sequencing was performed with immunoSEQ multiplex PCR; in TCRdb, only in-frame clones are kept and a portion is missing. The sample includes roughly 2.5 million clones, about 92% of them seen just once. The TCR was taken from a man aged 18 to 29 in good health. The specimen was naive CD4+ T cells sorted from blood. The sample's subset: CD45RA+ positively selected. The rearrangement joins TRBV5-1 to TRBJ1-6, with 11 bases lining up with TRBD1. For the CDR3, the DNA is TGCGCCAGCAGCAGTGGGACAGGGGGGGTCTCACCCCTCCACTTT. Amino acids: CASSSGTGGVSPLHF.